The text below deals with one T cell receptor (beta chain). Germline-derived CDR1 and CDR2 are SNHLY and FYNNEI. The V end was cut by 3 bases, the J end by 1 base, with 3 bases between. This CDR3 has 12 amino acids. This specimen comes from a study of T cell changes during pregnancy in multiple sclerosis. TCRdb's table, derived via immunoSEQ multiplex PCR, lists solely in-frame clones and lacks some. This sample has approximately 88,000 clones, with around 92% found just once. The chain has TRBV2 and TRBJ1-1; D is unclear. The material sequenced was peripheral blood, taken in the first trimester of pregnancy. The sequence was collected from a female donor with multiple sclerosis, enrolled in a pregnancy study. CDR3 region: CASSDRNTEAFF. The CDR3 nucleotides read TGTGCCAGCAGTGACAGGAACACTGAAGCTTTCTTT.